This entry is about one T cell receptor beta chain. This specimen comes from a study of blood T cell repertoires in COVID-19. Study-level information: From the United States, Italy and Spain came samples of acute and convalescent COVID-19. PBMCs, B-cell-depleted T cells, or T cells provided the cDNA or gDNA that made up the material.

Those enrolled, adults aged 18 to 89 years, came from fewer than 25 US areas. The CDR3 spans 13 residues. Germline V lookup: CDR1 MNHEY, CDR2 SMNVEV (reference sequence). V dropped 5 bases and J dropped 1 base, with 9 bases sitting between them. The data were produced by immunoSEQ multiplex PCR, yet TCRdb's version contains in-frame clones alone and is incomplete. The sample consists of 200,000 to 250,000 clones, approximately 87% of them appearing once. Input material: PBMCs or T cells enriched from blood (not recorded which). The clonotype was recovered from a woman aged 45-65 years in a cohort exposed to, infected with or recovered from COVID-19 (not recorded which). J is TRBJ2-7 and V is TRBV27; no definite D call. The CDR3 nucleotides are TGTGCCAGCAGTCTCCAAGCGTCCTACGAGCAGTACTTC. Amino acids: CASSLQASYEQYF.